The TCR beta chain under discussion was sequenced for a study of T cells in localized non-small cell lung cancer. General study points: Investigators sequenced only a single tumor region, leaving heterogeneity possible. It was uninvolved adjacent lung that showed the highest T cell clonality, exceeding tumor. Median detection of top 100 tumor clones in adjacent lung was around 57 clones.

This clone was counted between two and nine times. Its target is unknown. TCRdb keeps only in-frame clones here, not all; method: immunoSEQ multiplex PCR. This table holds some 1,400 clones, around 18% found once. Germline-derived CDR1 and CDR2 are GTSNPN and SVGIG (reference sequence). V gave up 5 bases and J gave up 3 bases; unmatched junction bases: 7. This CDR3 contains 14 residues. This sequence joins TRBV30 and TRBJ2-5, with 9 nucleotides matching TRBD1. The input for sequencing was lung tumor tissue, taken before any cancer treatment. This TCR derives from a female donor older than 55 with stage I squamous cell lung carcinoma. The CDR3 protein is CAWDSQGAKETQYF. The CDR3 DNA reads as TGTGCCTGGGACTCACAGGGGGCGAAAGAGACCCAGTACTTC.